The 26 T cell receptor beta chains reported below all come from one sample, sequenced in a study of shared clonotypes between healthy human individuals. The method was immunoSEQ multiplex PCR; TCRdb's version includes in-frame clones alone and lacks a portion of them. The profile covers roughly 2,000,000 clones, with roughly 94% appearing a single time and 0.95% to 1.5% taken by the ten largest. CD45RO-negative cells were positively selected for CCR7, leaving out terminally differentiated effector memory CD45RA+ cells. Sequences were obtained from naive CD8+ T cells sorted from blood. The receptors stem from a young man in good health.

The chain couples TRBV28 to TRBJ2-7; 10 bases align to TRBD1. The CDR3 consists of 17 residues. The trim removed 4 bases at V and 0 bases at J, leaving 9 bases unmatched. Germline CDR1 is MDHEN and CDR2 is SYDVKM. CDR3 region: CASSSRTRDRGSYEQYF. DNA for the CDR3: TGTGCCAGCAGTTCGAGGACCCGGGACAGGGGCTCCTACGAGCAGTACTTC.

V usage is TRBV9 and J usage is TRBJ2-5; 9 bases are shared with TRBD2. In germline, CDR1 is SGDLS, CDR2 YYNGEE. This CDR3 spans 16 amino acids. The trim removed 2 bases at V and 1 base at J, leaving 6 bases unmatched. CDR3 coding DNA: TGTGCCAGCAGCGTCTCGAGCGGGGGGCCCCAAGAGACCCAGTACTTC. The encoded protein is CASSVSSGGPQETQYF.

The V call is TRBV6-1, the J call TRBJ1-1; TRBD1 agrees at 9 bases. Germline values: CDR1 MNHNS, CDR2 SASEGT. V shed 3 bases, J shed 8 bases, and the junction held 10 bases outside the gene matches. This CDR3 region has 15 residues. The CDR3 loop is CASSEHRGLGAEAFF. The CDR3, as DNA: TGTGCCAGCAGTGAGCACAGGGGGCTGGGGGCGGAAGCTTTCTTT.

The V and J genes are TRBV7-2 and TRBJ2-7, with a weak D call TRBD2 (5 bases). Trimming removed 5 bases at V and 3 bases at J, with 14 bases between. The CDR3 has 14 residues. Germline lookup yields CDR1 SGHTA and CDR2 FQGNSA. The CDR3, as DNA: TGTGCCAGCAGCCCCCGGGGTCCTTACTACGAGCAGTACTTC. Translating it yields CASSPRGPYYEQYF.

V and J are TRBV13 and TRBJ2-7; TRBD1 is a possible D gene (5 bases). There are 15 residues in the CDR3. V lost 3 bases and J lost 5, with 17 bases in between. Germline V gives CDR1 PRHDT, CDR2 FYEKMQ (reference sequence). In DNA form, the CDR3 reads TGTGCCAGCAGCTTCCTACAGGTCGTAGGGGACGAGCAGTACTTC. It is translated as CASSFLQVVGDEQYF.

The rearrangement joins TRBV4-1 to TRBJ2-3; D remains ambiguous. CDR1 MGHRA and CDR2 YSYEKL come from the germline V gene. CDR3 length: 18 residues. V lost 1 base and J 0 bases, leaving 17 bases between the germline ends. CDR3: CASSQGIFAVFSTDTQYF. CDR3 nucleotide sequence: TGCGCCAGCAGCCAAGGAATTTTTGCGGTCTTTAGCACAGATACGCAGTATTTT.

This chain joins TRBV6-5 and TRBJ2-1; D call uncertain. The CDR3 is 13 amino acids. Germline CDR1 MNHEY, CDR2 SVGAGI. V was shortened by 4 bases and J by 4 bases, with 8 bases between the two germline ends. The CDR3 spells CASSSVRYNEQFF. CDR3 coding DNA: TGTGCCAGCAGTTCGGTCAGATACAATGAGCAGTTCTTC.

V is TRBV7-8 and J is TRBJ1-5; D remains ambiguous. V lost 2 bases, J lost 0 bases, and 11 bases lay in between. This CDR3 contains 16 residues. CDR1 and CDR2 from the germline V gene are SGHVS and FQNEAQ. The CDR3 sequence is CASSLKPDYSNQPQHF. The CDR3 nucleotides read TGTGCCAGCAGCTTAAAGCCAGATTATAGCAATCAGCCCCAGCATTTT.

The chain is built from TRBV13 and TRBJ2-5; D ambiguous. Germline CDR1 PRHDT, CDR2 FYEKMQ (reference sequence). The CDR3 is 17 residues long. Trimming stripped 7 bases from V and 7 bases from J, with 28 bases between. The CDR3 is CASNIKPGNRESSTQYF. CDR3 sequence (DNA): TGTGCCAGCAACATAAAACCGGGCAACCGAGAGAGCTCGACCCAGTACTTC.

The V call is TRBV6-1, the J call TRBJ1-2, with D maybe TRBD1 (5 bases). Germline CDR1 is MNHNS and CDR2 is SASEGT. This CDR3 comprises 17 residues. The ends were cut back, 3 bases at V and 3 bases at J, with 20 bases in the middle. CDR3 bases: TGTGCCAGCAGTGACTACCATGGAGGGGAGACGGACTATGGCTACACCTTC. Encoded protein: CASSDYHGGETDYGYTF.

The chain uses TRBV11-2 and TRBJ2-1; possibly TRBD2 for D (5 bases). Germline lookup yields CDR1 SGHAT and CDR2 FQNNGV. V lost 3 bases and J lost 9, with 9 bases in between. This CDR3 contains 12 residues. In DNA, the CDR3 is TGTGCCAGCAGCTTTAGCGATCTTGAGCAGTTCTTC. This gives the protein CASSFSDLEQFF.

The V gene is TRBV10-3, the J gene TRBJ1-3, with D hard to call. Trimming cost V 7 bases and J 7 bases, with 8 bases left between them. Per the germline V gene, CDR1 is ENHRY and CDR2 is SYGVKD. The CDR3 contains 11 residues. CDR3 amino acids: CAITEGNTIYF. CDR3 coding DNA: TGTGCCATCACGGAAGGCAACACCATATATTTT.

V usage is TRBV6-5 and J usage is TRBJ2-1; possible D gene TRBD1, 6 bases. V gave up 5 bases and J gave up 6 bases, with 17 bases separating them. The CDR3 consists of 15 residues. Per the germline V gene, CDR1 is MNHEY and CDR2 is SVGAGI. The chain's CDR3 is CASSPNGQGPNEQFF. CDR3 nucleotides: TGTGCCAGCAGTCCCAACGGGCAGGGGCCCAATGAGCAGTTCTTC.

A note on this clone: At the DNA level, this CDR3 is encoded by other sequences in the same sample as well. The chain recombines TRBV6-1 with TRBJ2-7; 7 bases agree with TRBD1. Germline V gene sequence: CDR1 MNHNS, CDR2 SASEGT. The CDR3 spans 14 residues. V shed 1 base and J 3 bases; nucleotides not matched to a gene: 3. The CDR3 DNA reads TGTGCCAGCAGTGAAGGCTACAGGGGCTACGAGCAGTACTTC. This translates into CASSEGYRGYEQYF.

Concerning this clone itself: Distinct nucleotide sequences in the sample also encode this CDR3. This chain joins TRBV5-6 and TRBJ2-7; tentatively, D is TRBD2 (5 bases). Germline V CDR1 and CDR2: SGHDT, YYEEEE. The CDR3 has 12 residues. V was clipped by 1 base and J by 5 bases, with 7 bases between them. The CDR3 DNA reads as TGTGCCAGCAGCTTGTTGAGGGACGAGCAGTACTTC. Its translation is CASSLLRDEQYF.

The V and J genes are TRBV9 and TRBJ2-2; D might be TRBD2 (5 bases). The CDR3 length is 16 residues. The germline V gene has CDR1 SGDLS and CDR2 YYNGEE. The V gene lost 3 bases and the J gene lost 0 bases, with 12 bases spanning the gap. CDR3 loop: CASSGEGGPNTGELFF. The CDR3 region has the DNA TGTGCCAGCAGCGGCGAGGGCGGTCCGAACACCGGGGAGCTGTTTTTT.

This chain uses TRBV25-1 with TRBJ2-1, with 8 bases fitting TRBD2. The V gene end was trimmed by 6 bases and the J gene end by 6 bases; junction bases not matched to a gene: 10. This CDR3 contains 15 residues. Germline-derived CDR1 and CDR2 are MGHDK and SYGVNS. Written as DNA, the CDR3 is TGTGCCAGCAGCCCTGGGACTAGTTTGGGCAATGAGCAGTTCTTC. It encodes CASSPGTSLGNEQFF.

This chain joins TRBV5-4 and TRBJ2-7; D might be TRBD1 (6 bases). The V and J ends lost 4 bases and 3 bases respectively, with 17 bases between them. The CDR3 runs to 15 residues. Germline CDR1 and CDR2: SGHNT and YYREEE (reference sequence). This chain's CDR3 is CASSHGDMRVYEQYF. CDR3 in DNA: TGTGCCAGCAGCCATGGGGACATGCGGGTCTACGAGCAGTACTTC.

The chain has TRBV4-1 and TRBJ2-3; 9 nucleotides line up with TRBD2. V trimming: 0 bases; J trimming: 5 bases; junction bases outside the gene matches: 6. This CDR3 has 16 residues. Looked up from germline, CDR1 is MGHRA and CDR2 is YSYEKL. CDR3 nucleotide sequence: TGCGCCAGCAGCCAAGATAGCTTAGCGGGGGAAGATACGCAGTATTTT. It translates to CASSQDSLAGEDTQYF.

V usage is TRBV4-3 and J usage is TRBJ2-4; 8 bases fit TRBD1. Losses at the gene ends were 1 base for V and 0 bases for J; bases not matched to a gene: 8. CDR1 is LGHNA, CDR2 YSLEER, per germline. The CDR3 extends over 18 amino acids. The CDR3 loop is CASSQGGQGRVAKNIQYF. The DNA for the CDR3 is TGCGCCAGCAGCCAAGGCGGACAGGGCCGAGTAGCCAAAAACATTCAGTACTTC.

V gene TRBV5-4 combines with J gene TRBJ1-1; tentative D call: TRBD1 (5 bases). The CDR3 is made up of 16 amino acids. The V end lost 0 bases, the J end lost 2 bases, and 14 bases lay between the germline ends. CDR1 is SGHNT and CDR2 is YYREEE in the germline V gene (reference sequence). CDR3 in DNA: TGTGCCAGCAGCTTGGGTGAGGGTTGGGGCAACACTGAAGCTTTCTTT. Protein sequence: CASSLGEGWGNTEAFF.

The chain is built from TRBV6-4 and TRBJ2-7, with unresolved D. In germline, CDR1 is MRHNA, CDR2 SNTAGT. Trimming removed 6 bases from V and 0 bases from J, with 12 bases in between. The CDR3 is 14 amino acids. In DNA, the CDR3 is TGTGCCAGCAGCCCCGGTGTCGGCTCCTACGAGCAGTACTTC. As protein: CASSPGVGSYEQYF.

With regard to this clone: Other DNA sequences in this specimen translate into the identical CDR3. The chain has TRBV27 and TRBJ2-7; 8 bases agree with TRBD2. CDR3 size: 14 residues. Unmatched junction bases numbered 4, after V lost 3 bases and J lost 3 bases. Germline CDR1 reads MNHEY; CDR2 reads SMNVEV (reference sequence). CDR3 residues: CASSLSGSVYEQYF. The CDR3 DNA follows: TGTGCCAGCAGTTTGAGCGGGAGTGTCTACGAGCAGTACTTC.

The CDR3 here is CASSERTGEQFF. In DNA, the CDR3 is TGTGCCAGCAGTGAAAGGACGGGCGAGCAGTTCTTC. This chain uses TRBV6-1 with TRBJ2-1, with D uncertain. From germline, CDR1 is MNHNS and CDR2 SASEGT. The CDR3 loop spans 12 amino acids. V gave up 2 bases and J gave up 10 bases, with 9 bases separating them.

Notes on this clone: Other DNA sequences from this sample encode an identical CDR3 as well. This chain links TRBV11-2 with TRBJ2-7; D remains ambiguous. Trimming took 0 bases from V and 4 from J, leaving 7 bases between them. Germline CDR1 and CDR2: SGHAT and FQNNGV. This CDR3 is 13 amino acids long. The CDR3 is CASSLDGGYEQYF. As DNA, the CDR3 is TGTGCCAGCAGCTTAGATGGTGGTTACGAGCAGTACTTC.

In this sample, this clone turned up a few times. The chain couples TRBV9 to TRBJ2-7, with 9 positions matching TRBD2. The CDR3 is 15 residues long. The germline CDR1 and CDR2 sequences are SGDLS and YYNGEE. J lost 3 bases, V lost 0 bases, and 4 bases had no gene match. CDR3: CASSVGASGVYEQYF. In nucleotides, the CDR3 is TGTGCCAGCAGCGTAGGGGCTAGCGGGGTCTACGAGCAGTACTTC.